The entry that follows covers one TCR beta chain sequence. What it recognizes is unknown. The data were taken from a study of shared clonotypes between healthy human individuals. On the study more broadly: Three CD4 naive, three CD4 memory, two CD8 naive and one CD8 memory plate were used per donor.

Using immunoSEQ multiplex PCR, the repertoire was profiled, and TCRdb retains in-frame clones only, with some absent. The repertoire holds 1.5 million to 2.5 million clones, about 94% seen once, with 1% to 1.5% in the top ten. CD45RO negativity and positive selection for CCR7 defined naive CD8 cells, a population that excluded terminally differentiated effector memory CD45RA+ cells. HIV-negative, healthy adults without recent acute infections or vaccinations were the donors. V lost 3 bases, J lost 3 bases, and 15 bases lay in between. The CDR3 sequence is 15 residues long. From germline, CDR1 is SGHDT and CDR2 YYEEEE. Study-wide findings and caveats: What limited the represented genetic and exposure-history diversity was the small number of donors.

Sequenced: naive CD8+ T cells sorted from blood. The rearrangement links TRBV5-6 to TRBJ1-1; weak D call: TRBD1 (5 bases). The sequence was collected from a young man in good health. The CDR3, as DNA: TGTGCCAGCAGCTGGGGGGACGGGGTCGACACTGAAGCTTTCTTT. Protein sequence: CASSWGDGVDTEAFF. The full variable domain, in which reference TRBV5-6 and TRBJ1-1 provide the parts outside the CDR3, is DAGVTQSPTHLIKTRGQQVTLRCSPKSGHDTVSWYQQALGQGPQFIFQYYEEEERQRGNFPDRFSGHQFPNYSSELNVNALLLGDSALYLCASSWGDGVDTEAFFGQGTRLTVV.